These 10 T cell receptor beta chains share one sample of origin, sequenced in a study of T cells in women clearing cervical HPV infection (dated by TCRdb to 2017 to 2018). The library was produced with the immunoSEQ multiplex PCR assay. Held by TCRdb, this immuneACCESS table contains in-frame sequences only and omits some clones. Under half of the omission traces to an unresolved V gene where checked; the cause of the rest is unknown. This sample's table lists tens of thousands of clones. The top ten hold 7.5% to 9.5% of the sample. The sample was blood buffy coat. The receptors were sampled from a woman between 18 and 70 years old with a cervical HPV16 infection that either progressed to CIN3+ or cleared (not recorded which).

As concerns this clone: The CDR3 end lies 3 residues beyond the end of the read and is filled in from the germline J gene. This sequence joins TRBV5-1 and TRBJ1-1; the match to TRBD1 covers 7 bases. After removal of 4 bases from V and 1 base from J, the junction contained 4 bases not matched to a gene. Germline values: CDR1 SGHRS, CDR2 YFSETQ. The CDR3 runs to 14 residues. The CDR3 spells CASSGGGANTEAFF. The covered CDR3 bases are TGCGCCAGCAGCGGAGGGGGCGCGAACACTGAA.

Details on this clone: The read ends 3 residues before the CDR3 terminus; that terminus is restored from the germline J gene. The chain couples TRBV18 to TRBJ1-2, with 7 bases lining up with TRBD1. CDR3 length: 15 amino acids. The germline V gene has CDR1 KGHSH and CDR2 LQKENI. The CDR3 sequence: CASSPFRDSTYDYTF. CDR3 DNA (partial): TGTGCCAGCTCACCCTTCCGGGACAGCACCTACGAC.

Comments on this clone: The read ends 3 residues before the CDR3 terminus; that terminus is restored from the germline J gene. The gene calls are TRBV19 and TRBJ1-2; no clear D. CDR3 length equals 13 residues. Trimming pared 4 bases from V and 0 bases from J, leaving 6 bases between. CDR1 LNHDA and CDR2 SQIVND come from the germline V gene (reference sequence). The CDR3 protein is CASSRLSNYGYTF. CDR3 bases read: TGTGCCAGTAGTAGACTTTCTAACTATGGC.

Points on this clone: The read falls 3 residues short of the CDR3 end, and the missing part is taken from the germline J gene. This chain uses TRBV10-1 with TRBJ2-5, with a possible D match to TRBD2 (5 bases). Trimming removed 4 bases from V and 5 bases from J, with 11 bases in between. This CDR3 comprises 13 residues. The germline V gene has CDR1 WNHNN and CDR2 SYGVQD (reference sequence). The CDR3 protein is CASSATKRETQYF. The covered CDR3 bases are TGCGCCAGCAGTGCGACTAAAAGGGAGACC.

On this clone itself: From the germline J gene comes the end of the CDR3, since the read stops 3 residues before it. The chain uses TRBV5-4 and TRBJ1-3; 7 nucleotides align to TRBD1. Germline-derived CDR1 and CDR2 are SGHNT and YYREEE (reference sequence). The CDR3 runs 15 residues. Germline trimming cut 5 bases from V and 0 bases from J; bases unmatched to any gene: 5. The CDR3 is CASSLTGNSGNTIYF. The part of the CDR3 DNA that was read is TGTGCCAGCAGTTTGACAGGGAACTCTGGAAACACC. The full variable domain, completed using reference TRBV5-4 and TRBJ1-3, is ETGVTQSPTHLIKTRGQQVTLRCSSQSGHNTVSWYQQALGQGPQFIFQYYREEENGRGNFPPRFSGLQFPNYSSELNVNALELDDSALYLCASSLTGNSGNTIYFGEGSWLTVV.

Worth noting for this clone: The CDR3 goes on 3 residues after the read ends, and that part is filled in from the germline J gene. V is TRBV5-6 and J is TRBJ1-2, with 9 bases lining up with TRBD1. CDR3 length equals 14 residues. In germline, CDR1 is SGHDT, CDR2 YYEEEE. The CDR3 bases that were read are TGTGCCAGCAGCTTACAGGGGGCATCAGATACC. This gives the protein CASSLQGASDT. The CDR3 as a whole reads CASSLQGASDTYTF.

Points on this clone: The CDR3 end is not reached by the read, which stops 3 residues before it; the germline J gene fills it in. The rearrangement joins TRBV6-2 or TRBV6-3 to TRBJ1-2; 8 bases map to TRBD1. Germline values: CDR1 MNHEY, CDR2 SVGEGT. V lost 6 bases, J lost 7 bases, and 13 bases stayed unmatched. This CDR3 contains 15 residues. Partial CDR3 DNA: TGTGCCAGCAGGAGGACAGGGAATGAGAGGATTGGC. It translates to CASRRTGNERIG. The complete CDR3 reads CASRRTGNERIGYTF.

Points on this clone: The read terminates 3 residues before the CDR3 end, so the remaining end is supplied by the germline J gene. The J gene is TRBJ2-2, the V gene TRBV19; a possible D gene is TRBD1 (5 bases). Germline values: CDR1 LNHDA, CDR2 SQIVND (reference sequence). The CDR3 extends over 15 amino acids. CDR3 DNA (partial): TGTGCCAGTAGTATAGGGGTGCACAGGCCGGAAAAG. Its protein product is CASSIGVHRPEK. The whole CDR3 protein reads CASSIGVHRPEKLFF.

CDR3 in amino acids: CASSQWTENYGYTF. CDR3 bases read: TGTGCCAGCAGCCAATGGACAGAGAACTATGGC. The chain couples TRBV5-6 to TRBJ1-2; the D gene is possibly TRBD1 (6 bases). The CDR3 end lies 3 residues beyond the end of the read and is filled in from the germline J gene. This CDR3 comprises 14 residues. Trimming cost V 4 bases and J 2 bases, with 12 bases left between them. Germline loops: CDR1 SGHDT, CDR2 YYEEEE.

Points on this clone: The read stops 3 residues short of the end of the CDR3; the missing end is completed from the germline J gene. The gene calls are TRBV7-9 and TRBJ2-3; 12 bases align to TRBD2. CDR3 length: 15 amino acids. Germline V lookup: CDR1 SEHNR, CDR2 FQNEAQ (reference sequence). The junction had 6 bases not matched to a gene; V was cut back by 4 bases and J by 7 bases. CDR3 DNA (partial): TGTGCCAGCAGCTCTAGCGGGGGGGCCGCTTATACG. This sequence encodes CASSSSGGAAYT. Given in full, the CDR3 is CASSSSGGAAYTQYF. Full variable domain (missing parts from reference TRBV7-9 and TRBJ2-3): DTGVSQNPRHKITKRGQNVTFRCDPISEHNRLYWYRQTLGQGPEFLTYFQNEAQLEKSRLLSDRFSAERPKGSFSTLEIQRTEQGDSAMYLCASSSSGGAAYTQYFGPGTRLTVL.